These 24 T cell receptor beta chains were sequenced from one sample in a study of blood T cell repertoires in COVID-19. Measured with immunoSEQ multiplex PCR; TCRdb has only the in-frame clones, and not every one. The sample gives 150,000 to 200,000 clones, over 80% of which show up once; around 5% is in the top ten. The sample was PBMCs or T cells enriched from blood (not recorded which). These receptors originate from a man in his sixties or seventies who had been exposed to COVID-19.

The V and J genes are TRBV7-9 and TRBJ2-2, with D perhaps matching TRBD1 (5 bases). CDR3 length equals 16 residues. With 5 bases removed from V and 1 base from J, the gap between germline ends came to 14 bases. CDR1 is SEHNR and CDR2 is FQNEAQ in the germline V gene (reference sequence). The CDR3 sequence: CASSAQGFWNTGELFF. The CDR3 coding sequence is TGTGCCAGCAGCGCCCAGGGATTTTGGAACACCGGGGAGCTGTTTTTT.

The chain couples TRBV12-5 to TRBJ1-1, with 10 bases lining up with TRBD1. Germline CDR1 and CDR2: LGHNT and FRNRAP. The junction had 10 bases not matched to a gene; V was cut back by 2 bases and J by 13 bases. CDR3 size: 14 residues. CDR3 bases: TGTGCTAGTGGTTTGTCTCCGGGACAGGGGCTTGTTTTCTTT. Its protein is CASGLSPGQGLVFF.

The genes are TRBV7-9 and TRBJ2-5, with 12 bases that match TRBD2. This CDR3 contains 16 residues. Unmatched junction bases numbered 5, after V lost 1 base and J lost 5 bases. Germline CDR1 is SEHNR and CDR2 is FQNEAQ (reference sequence). CDR3 sequence (DNA): TGTGCCAGCAGCTTAGGTGGGACTAGCGGGTCCGAGACCCAGTACTTC. Its protein is CASSLGGTSGSETQYF.

This clone has only a few counts. V and J are TRBV7-2 and TRBJ2-7, with TRBD2 matching 8 bases. The CDR3 runs to 14 residues. The V and J ends lost 0 bases and 6 bases, in that order; junction bases with no gene match: 4. Germline V gene lookup returns CDR1 SGHTA and CDR2 FQGNSA. The CDR3 bases are TGTGCCAGCAGCTTAGCGTTCAGCGGGGGCGAGCAGTACTTC. Encoded protein: CASSLAFSGGEQYF.

V is TRBV5-1 and J is TRBJ2-5, with 10 bases fitting TRBD2. The CDR3 contains 16 residues. CDR1 is SGHRS and CDR2 is YFSETQ in the germline V gene. V lost 3 bases, J lost 0 bases, and 5 bases stayed unmatched. The CDR3 coding sequence is TGCGCCAGCAGCTCTAGCGGGAGAGGTCACCAAGAGACCCAGTACTTC. Its translation is CASSSSGRGHQETQYF.

The chain has TRBV6-2 or TRBV6-3 and TRBJ2-5, with 13 bases lining up with TRBD2. Losses at the gene ends were 6 bases for V and 3 bases for J; bases not matched to a gene: 13. Germline V gene data show CDR1 as MNHEY and CDR2 as SVGEGT. There are 18 residues in the CDR3. The DNA of the CDR3 is TGTGCCAGCAGCCCTAACCCAAGGACTAGCGGGGGTAAAGAGACCCAGTACTTC. Translating it yields CASSPNPRTSGGKETQYF.

A few counts support this clone. The rearrangement uses TRBV20-1 and TRBJ2-1; 7 nucleotides align to TRBD2. CDR3 size: 16 residues. Germline V gives CDR1 DFQATT, CDR2 SNEGSKA (reference sequence). The V and J ends lost 3 bases and 5 bases, in that order; junction bases with no gene match: 13. This CDR3 is CSASSGWGGPDNEQFF. The CDR3 DNA is TGCAGTGCTAGTTCTGGGTGGGGAGGGCCCGACAATGAGCAGTTCTTC.

Remarks on this clone: Other DNA variants within this sample encode the same CDR3. The CDR3 DNA sequence: TGTGCCAGCAGTTTTACAGGGGGCCCCTACGAGCAGTACTTC. This encodes CASSFTGGPYEQYF. This sequence joins TRBV6-2 or TRBV6-3 and TRBJ2-7, with 9 bases that match TRBD1. This CDR3 has 14 residues. The germline gives CDR1 MNHEY, CDR2 SVGEGT. V lost 4 bases and J lost 2; bases outside the gene matches: 3.

This chain links TRBV30 with TRBJ1-4; no firm D call. Germline CDR1 GTSNPN, CDR2 SVGIG (reference sequence). Trimming took 4 bases from V and 8 from J, leaving 26 bases between them. The CDR3 extends over 17 amino acids. The CDR3 protein is CAWNPRRRALREEKLFF. In nucleotides, the CDR3 is TGTGCCTGGAACCCCCGGCGGAGGGCGCTCCGGGAGGAAAAACTGTTTTTT.

The rearrangement joins TRBV30 to TRBJ1-3; no clear D gene. Germline loops: CDR1 GTSNPN, CDR2 SVGIG (reference sequence). Trimming removed 5 bases at V and 1 base at J, with 18 bases between. This CDR3 has 16 amino acids. CDR3 in DNA: TGTGCCTGGGCGGAGAGAGTAACCTGGTCTGGAAACACCATATATTTT. Its translation is CAWAERVTWSGNTIYF.

V usage is TRBV10-3 and J usage is TRBJ2-3; D is possibly TRBD1 (6 bases). The CDR3 is made up of 14 amino acids. Germline V gene sequence: CDR1 ENHRY, CDR2 SYGVKD. The V gene lost 4 bases and the J gene lost 2 bases, with 10 bases spanning the gap. The CDR3 DNA is TGTGCCATCAGTGGGGACACCACCACAGATACGCAGTATTTT. Translating it yields CAISGDTTTDTQYF.

The chain is built from TRBV9 and TRBJ2-5, with TRBD1 identical over 7 bases. Germline V CDR1 and CDR2: SGDLS, YYNGEE. The V segment lost 3 bases and the J segment 5 bases; nucleotides outside the gene matches: 7. This CDR3 spans 14 amino acids. In nucleotides, the CDR3 is TGTGCCAGCAGCGCACTACAGGGGTGGGAGACCCAGTACTTC. Its protein product is CASSALQGWETQYF.

The chain carries TRBV7-2 and TRBJ1-4, with D unclear. The CDR3 spans 14 residues. CDR1 is SGHTA and CDR2 is FQGNSA in the germline V gene. The ends were cut back, 2 bases at V and 1 base at J, with 5 bases in the middle. This CDR3 is CASSLTGTNEKLFF. In DNA form, the CDR3 reads TGTGCCAGCAGCTTAACTGGAACTAATGAAAAACTGTTTTTT.

This CDR3 reads CASSRGAHEQFF. The CDR3 DNA is TGTGCCAGCAGCCGGGGGGCCCATGAGCAGTTCTTC. The chain joins TRBV11-3 to TRBJ2-1; possibly TRBD2 for D (7 bases). The CDR3 is 12 amino acids. Trimming left V 5 bases short and J 8 bases short, with 10 bases between. Per the germline V gene, CDR1 is SGHNT and CDR2 is YENEEA.

This chain connects TRBV24-1 to TRBJ2-7, with 10 positions matching TRBD1. The length of the CDR3 is 15 residues. The junction had 3 bases not matched to a gene; V was cut back by 4 bases and J by 1 base. Germline V gene lookup returns CDR1 KGHDR and CDR2 SFDVKD. CDR3 sequence reads: CATSDRTGGSYEQYF. As DNA, the CDR3 is TGTGCCACCAGTGACAGGACAGGGGGATCCTACGAGCAGTACTTC.

V is TRBV28 and J is TRBJ1-6; a possible D gene is TRBD1 (5 bases). The V gene's germline CDR1 is MDHEN and CDR2 SYDVKM. V was trimmed by 7 bases and J by 9 bases, leaving 19 bases between them. There are 15 residues in the CDR3. Here the CDR3 DNA reads TGTGCCAGCACCCTGACCGGGACTTTGCCTTCACCCCTCCACTTT. It is translated as CASTLTGTLPSPLHF.

The chain has TRBV7-9 and TRBJ1-1; D perhaps matches TRBD1 (6 bases). The CDR3 loop spans 15 amino acids. V was trimmed by 2 bases and J by 3 bases, leaving 13 bases between them. CDR1 SEHNR and CDR2 FQNEAQ come from the germline V gene (reference sequence). CDR3 protein: CASSLQGGGDTEAFF. The CDR3 coding sequence is TGTGCCAGCAGCTTACAGGGAGGGGGTGACACTGAAGCTTTCTTT. Variable domain in full (rest from reference TRBV7-9 and TRBJ1-1): DTGVSQNPRHKITKRGQNVTFRCDPISEHNRLYWYRQTLGQGPEFLTYFQNEAQLEKSRLLSDRFSAERPKGSFSTLEIQRTEQGDSAMYLCASSLQGGGDTEAFFGQGTRLTVV.

J is TRBJ2-3 and V is TRBV5-6; unclear D gene. This CDR3 region has 12 residues. CDR1 and CDR2 (germline): SGHDT, YYEEEE. The V gene lost 3 bases and the J gene lost 3 bases, with 5 bases spanning the gap. The CDR3 loop is CASSSTTDTQYF. CDR3 nucleotide sequence: TGTGCCAGCAGCTCGACTACAGATACGCAGTATTTT. The variable domain in full, with the rest retrieved from reference TRBV5-6 and TRBJ2-3, is DAGVTQSPTHLIKTRGQQVTLRCSPKSGHDTVSWYQQALGQGPQFIFQYYEEEERQRGNFPDRFSGHQFPNYSSELNVNALLLGDSALYLCASSSTTDTQYFGPGTRLTVL.

The rearrangement links TRBV7-2 to TRBJ2-5, with D possibly TRBD2 on 5 matching bases. The CDR3 is 14 amino acids. Trimming shortened V by 2 bases and J by 5 bases, and 12 bases separated the two germline ends. Germline V gives CDR1 SGHTA, CDR2 FQGNSA. The CDR3 here is CASSLSRDRETQYF. Here the CDR3 DNA reads TGTGCCAGCAGCTTATCGAGGGATAGGGAGACCCAGTACTTC.

The chain links TRBV4-3 to TRBJ1-4, with 10 bases identical to TRBD1. Germline V gene data show CDR1 as LGHNA and CDR2 as YSLEER. The CDR3 spans 17 residues. The J segment lost 7 bases and the V segment lost 1 base, leaving 9 bases of the junction unmatched. CDR3 sequence reads: CASSQGPFGTGVEKLFF. In nucleotides, the CDR3 is TGCGCCAGCAGCCAAGGTCCTTTCGGGACAGGGGTTGAAAAACTGTTTTTT.

The chain recombines TRBV3-1 (or the pseudogene TRBV3-2) with TRBJ2-7; 10 positions agree with TRBD2. The germline V gene has CDR1 LGHDT and CDR2 YNNKEL (reference sequence). This CDR3 comprises 14 residues. The V gene end was trimmed by 5 bases and the J gene end by 6 bases; junction bases not matched to a gene: 7. In DNA, the CDR3 is TGTGCCAGCAGCTCCGGGACTAGCGCGTCCGAGCAGTACTTC. This translates into CASSSGTSASEQYF.

Written as DNA, the CDR3 is TGTGCCAGCAGCCCCACGGCAGGGGGCTATGGCTACACCTTC. Translating it yields CASSPTAGGYGYTF. The chain is built from TRBV7-3 and TRBJ1-2; 7 bases line up with TRBD1. The J segment lost 4 bases and the V segment lost 5 bases, leaving 7 bases of the junction unmatched. Germline CDR1 and CDR2: SGHTA and FQGTGA. CDR3 size: 14 residues.

The chain carries TRBV13 and TRBJ2-4; tentative D call: TRBD2 (5 bases). V was cut by 2 bases and J by 6 bases, with 8 bases left in between. The CDR3 runs 13 residues. Germline-derived CDR1 and CDR2 are PRHDT and FYEKMQ (reference sequence). CDR3 DNA sequence: TGTGCCAGCAGCTTAAAAGGGAGAAACATTCAGTACTTC. Residues: CASSLKGRNIQYF.

This sequence joins TRBV29-1 and TRBJ1-1; D possibly corresponds to TRBD1 (5 bases). Germline-derived CDR1 and CDR2 are SQVTM and ANQGSEA. V lost 4 bases and J lost 6, with 15 bases in between. The length of the CDR3 is 13 residues. Written as DNA, the CDR3 is TGCAGCGTTGCCGGACACCTGACCCCTGAAGCTTTCTTT. Its protein product is CSVAGHLTPEAFF.